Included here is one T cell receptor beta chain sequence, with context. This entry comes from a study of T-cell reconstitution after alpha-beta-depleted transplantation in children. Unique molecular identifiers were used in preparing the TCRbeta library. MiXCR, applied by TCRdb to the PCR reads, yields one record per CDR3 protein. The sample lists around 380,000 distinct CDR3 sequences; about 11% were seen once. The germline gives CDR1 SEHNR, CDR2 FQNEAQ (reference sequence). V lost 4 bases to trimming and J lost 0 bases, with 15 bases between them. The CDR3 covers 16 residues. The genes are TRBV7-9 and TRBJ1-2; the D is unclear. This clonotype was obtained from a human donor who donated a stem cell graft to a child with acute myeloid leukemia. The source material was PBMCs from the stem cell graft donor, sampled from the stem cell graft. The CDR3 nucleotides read TGTGCCAGCAGCTCCCTAGGACGGAACGCTAACTATGGCTACACCTTC. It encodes CASSSLGRNANYGYTF.